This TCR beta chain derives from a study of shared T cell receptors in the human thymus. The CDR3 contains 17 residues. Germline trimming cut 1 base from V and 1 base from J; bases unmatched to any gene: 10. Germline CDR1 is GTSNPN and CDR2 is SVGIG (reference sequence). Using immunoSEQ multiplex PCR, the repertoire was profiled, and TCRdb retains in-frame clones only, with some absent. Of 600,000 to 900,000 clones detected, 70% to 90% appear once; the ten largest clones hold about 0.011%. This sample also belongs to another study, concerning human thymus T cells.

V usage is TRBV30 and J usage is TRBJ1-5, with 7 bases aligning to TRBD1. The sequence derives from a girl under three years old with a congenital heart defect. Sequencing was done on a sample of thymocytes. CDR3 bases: TGTGCCTGGAGTGCGACAGGGCGGGCGTTGAGCAATCAGCCCCAGCATTTT. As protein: CAWSATGRALSNQPQHF.